These 28 T cell receptor beta chains came from one sample sequenced in a study of blood T cell repertoires in COVID-19. Measured with immunoSEQ multiplex PCR; TCRdb has only the in-frame clones, and not every one. The table lists about 25,000 clones, about 88% of them singletons. The sequenced sample consisted of peripheral blood. The receptors stem from a man in his 70s in a cohort sampled during active COVID-19.

This chain connects TRBV24-1 to TRBJ2-3, with D possibly being TRBD2 (5 bases). Germline CDR1 KGHDR, CDR2 SFDVKD. Trimming shortened V by 3 bases and J by 5 bases, and 11 bases separated the two germline ends. CDR3 length: 14 residues. CDR3 in amino acids: CATSDTQRGDTQYF. As DNA, the CDR3 is TGTGCCACCAGTGATACTCAACGGGGAGATACGCAGTATTTT.

The chain employs TRBV2 and TRBJ2-7, with 9 bases that match TRBD2. Germline V gene lookup returns CDR1 SNHLY and CDR2 FYNNEI. V lost 3 bases and J lost 3; bases outside the gene matches: 9. This CDR3 region has 16 residues. The CDR3 nucleotides read TGTGCCAGCAGTGATCTCAAAAGGCGGGAGGGCTACGAGCAGTACTTC. Its translation: CASSDLKRREGYEQYF.

The V call is TRBV10-3, the J call TRBJ2-7, with 8 nucleotides matching TRBD1. V gave up 2 bases and J gave up 4 bases; unmatched junction bases: 13. In germline, CDR1 is ENHRY, CDR2 SYGVKD. This CDR3 has 17 residues. CDR3 DNA: TGTGCCATCAGTGAGACCGGCCGGGACAGGCCCCTGTACGAGCAGTACTTC. Translation gives CAISETGRDRPLYEQYF.

The chain employs TRBV6-6 and TRBJ2-5, with 10 bases lining up with TRBD2. The ends lost 0 bases at V and 3 bases at J; junction bases unmatched: 1. The germline CDR1 and CDR2 sequences are MNHNY and SVGAGI (reference sequence). CDR3 length: 15 residues. The CDR3, as DNA: TGTGCCAGCAGTTACTCGAGCGGGAGGGAAGAGACCCAGTACTTC. Amino acids: CASSYSSGREETQYF.

The rearrangement links TRBV3-1 (or the pseudogene TRBV3-2) to TRBJ2-1, with 12 bases that match TRBD2. Looked up from germline, CDR1 is LGHDT and CDR2 is YNNKEL (reference sequence). The CDR3 extends over 17 amino acids. V gave up 7 bases and J gave up 6 bases; unmatched junction bases: 13. The CDR3 loop reads CASTFNFLAGGFNEQFF. CDR3 DNA: TGTGCCAGCACTTTCAATTTCCTAGCGGGAGGGTTCAATGAGCAGTTCTTC.

This chain joins TRBV5-4 and TRBJ2-7, with a possible D match to TRBD1 (7 bases). Germline V gene sequence: CDR1 SGHNT, CDR2 YYREEE (reference sequence). The CDR3 has 14 amino acids. V lost 1 base and J 3 bases, leaving 11 bases between the germline ends. The CDR3 region is CASSLRQGGYEQYF. The CDR3 DNA reads TGTGCCAGCAGCTTGCGGCAGGGGGGCTACGAGCAGTACTTC.

This chain uses TRBV19 with TRBJ1-5; 7 nucleotides align to TRBD1. The CDR3 length is 17 residues. V trimming: 4 bases; J trimming: 5 bases; junction bases outside the gene matches: 14. Germline CDR1 and CDR2: LNHDA and SQIVND (reference sequence). CDR3 sequence (DNA): TGTGCCAGTAGTACAGACAGGGTAGCCTCCATCCATCAGCCCCAGCATTTT. It yields the protein CASSTDRVASIHQPQHF.

The J gene is TRBJ1-6, the V gene TRBV27; TRBD1 matches 7 bases. Per the germline V gene, CDR1 is MNHEY and CDR2 is SMNVEV (reference sequence). The length of the CDR3 is 15 residues. Trimming took 6 bases from V and 6 from J; bases not matched to a gene: 8. The CDR3 DNA follows: TGTGCCAGCAGGAGACAGGGAAACGGTAATTCACCCCTCCACTTT. This codes for CASRRQGNGNSPLHF.

The chain links TRBV5-6 to TRBJ1-4, with D possibly TRBD1 on 5 matching bases. The CDR3 has 17 amino acids. V lost 1 base, J lost 3 bases, and 16 bases lay in between. CDR1 SGHDT and CDR2 YYEEEE come from the germline V gene. In DNA form, the CDR3 reads TGTGCCAGCAGCTTGTTTTTGGGGCCTGCGCCTAATGAAAAACTGTTTTTT. Amino acid sequence: CASSLFLGPAPNEKLFF.

The chain employs TRBV27 and TRBJ1-6, with 8 bases that match TRBD1. Germline lookup yields CDR1 MNHEY and CDR2 SMNVEV (reference sequence). The V gene end was trimmed by 4 bases and the J gene end by 7 bases; junction bases not matched to a gene: 6. The CDR3 runs to 15 residues. As DNA, the CDR3 is TGTGCCAGCAGTTCGCAGGGGGCCGGGAATTCACCCCTCCACTTT. Protein product: CASSSQGAGNSPLHF.

The gene calls are TRBV15 and TRBJ2-7; TRBD1 matches at 7 bases. Trimming took 1 base from V and 7 from J; bases not matched to a gene: 7. Germline CDR1 LNHNV, CDR2 YYDKDF (reference sequence). This CDR3 contains 14 residues. The chain's CDR3 is CATSRGDRVGEQYF. The DNA for the CDR3 is TGTGCCACCAGCAGAGGCGACAGGGTAGGGGAGCAGTACTTC.

The rearrangement links TRBV25-1 to TRBJ2-3; D perhaps matches TRBD2 (5 bases). V lost 2 bases and J lost 3, with 6 bases in between. Germline V gene data show CDR1 as MGHDK and CDR2 as SYGVNS. The CDR3 contains 13 residues. The CDR3 is CASSEPGTDTQYF. CDR3 coding DNA: TGTGCCAGCAGTGAACCGGGAACAGATACGCAGTATTTT.

The V gene is TRBV19, the J gene TRBJ1-2; 7 bases agree with TRBD1. Trimming at V came to 8 bases and at J to 8 bases, leaving 14 bases not matched to a gene. Germline V gene sequence: CDR1 LNHDA, CDR2 SQIVND (reference sequence). This CDR3 comprises 14 residues. CDR3: CASHKGTGVWGYTF. DNA of the CDR3: TGTGCCAGTCATAAGGGCACAGGGGTCTGGGGCTACACCTTC.

V gene TRBV29-1 combines with J gene TRBJ2-3, with 12 bases matching TRBD2. The V and J ends lost 8 bases and 0 bases, in that order; junction bases with no gene match: 6. Per germline, CDR1 SQVTM and CDR2 ANQGSEA. CDR3 length: 15 amino acids. The chain's CDR3 is CSISGTSGSTDTQYF. DNA of the CDR3: TGCAGCATTTCCGGGACTAGCGGGAGCACAGATACGCAGTATTTT.

The chain combines TRBV9 with TRBJ1-1, with D possibly TRBD1 on 5 matching bases. Trimming pared 0 bases from V and 4 bases from J, leaving 10 bases between. Looked up from germline, CDR1 is SGDLS and CDR2 is YYNGEE. This CDR3 region has 14 residues. The CDR3 nucleotides are TGTGCCAGCAGCGTAGGAACGGGGGGCACTGAAGCTTTCTTT. As protein: CASSVGTGGTEAFF.

The chain combines TRBV27 with TRBJ2-2; possible D gene TRBD2, 6 bases. From germline, CDR1 is MNHEY and CDR2 SMNVEV (reference sequence). Trimming left V 4 bases short and J 0 bases short, with 9 bases between. CDR3 size: 15 residues. CDR3 DNA sequence: TGTGCCAGCAGTTGGACTACCACGAACACCGGGGAGCTGTTTTTT. It encodes CASSWTTTNTGELFF.

The chain links TRBV3-1 (or the pseudogene TRBV3-2) to TRBJ1-6; weak D call: TRBD1 (6 bases). CDR1 is LGHDT and CDR2 is YNNKEL in the germline V gene (reference sequence). This CDR3 spans 17 amino acids. Between the trimmed V and J ends, which lost 4 bases and 3 bases, there was a span of 16 bases. CDR3 residues: CASSPNTGSYYNSPLHF. The CDR3 bases are TGTGCCAGCAGCCCCAATACAGGGAGTTACTATAATTCACCCCTCCACTTT.

This clone has only one observation. The rearrangement uses TRBV27 and TRBJ2-3, with D possibly being TRBD1 (5 bases). V was trimmed by 8 bases and J by 6 bases, leaving 21 bases between them. There are 15 residues in the CDR3. The germline CDR1 and CDR2 sequences are MNHEY and SMNVEV (reference sequence). CDR3 in DNA: TGTGCCAGCCCTAAGAGGACATACGGTTTGGATACGCAGTATTTT. Its protein is CASPKRTYGLDTQYF.

This chain uses TRBV4-1 with TRBJ2-5; 8 bases align to TRBD2. This CDR3 is built from 15 residues. Unmatched junction bases numbered 10, after V lost 5 bases and J lost 5 bases. CDR1 MGHRA and CDR2 YSYEKL come from the germline V gene. The CDR3 region is CASSASGSSGETQYF. In DNA form, the CDR3 reads TGCGCCAGCAGCGCGAGCGGGAGTTCAGGGGAGACCCAGTACTTC.

The rearrangement links TRBV28 to TRBJ1-2; no clear D. Germline loops: CDR1 MDHEN, CDR2 SYDVKM. Trimming pared 5 bases from V and 9 bases from J, leaving 10 bases between. The CDR3 loop spans 11 amino acids. CDR3 amino acids: CASSNAGSYTF. The CDR3, as DNA: TGTGCCAGCAGTAACGCCGGGAGCTACACCTTC.

The chain links TRBV3-1 (or the pseudogene TRBV3-2) to TRBJ2-5, with 14 bases identical to TRBD2. This CDR3 has 17 residues. The V gene end was trimmed by 4 bases and the J gene end by 4 bases; junction bases not matched to a gene: 8. Per the germline V gene, CDR1 is LGHDT and CDR2 is YNNKEL (reference sequence). CDR3 in DNA: TGTGCCAGCAGCCCTGGACTAGCGGGAGGAGTGAGAGAGACCCAGTACTTC. This translates into CASSPGLAGGVRETQYF.

V and J are TRBV28 and TRBJ1-5, with 9 bases that match TRBD1. From germline, CDR1 is MDHEN and CDR2 SYDVKM. The CDR3 sequence is 16 residues long. The V gene end was trimmed by 4 bases and the J gene end by 3 bases; junction bases not matched to a gene: 7. CDR3 residues: CASSSSGTGINQPQHF. The CDR3 nucleotides are TGTGCCAGCAGTTCCTCCGGGACAGGGATCAATCAGCCCCAGCATTTT.

V is TRBV19 and J is TRBJ2-1, with 12 bases lining up with TRBD2. There are 19 residues in the CDR3. Germline lookup yields CDR1 LNHDA and CDR2 SQIVND (reference sequence). The J segment lost 5 bases and the V segment lost 5 bases, leaving 16 bases of the junction unmatched. This chain's CDR3 is CASSLGLAGRQPINNEQFF. CDR3 nucleotide sequence: TGTGCCAGTAGTCTTGGACTAGCGGGACGTCAGCCTATCAACAATGAGCAGTTCTTC.

This chain joins TRBV6-6 and TRBJ2-7, with 7 bases identical to TRBD1. The CDR3 length is 16 residues. CDR1 and CDR2 from the germline V gene are MNHNY and SVGAGI (reference sequence). The trim removed 0 bases at V and 3 bases at J, leaving 8 bases unmatched. The CDR3 is CASSYSRAGGIYEQYF. The CDR3 DNA follows: TGTGCCAGCAGTTACTCGAGGGCAGGGGGAATCTACGAGCAGTACTTC.

This clone was counted once. CDR3 region: CASSPRVGVDTEAFF. Here the CDR3 DNA reads TGTGCCAGCTCACCAAGGGTAGGGGTGGACACTGAAGCTTTCTTT. The J gene is TRBJ1-1, the V gene TRBV18; D might be TRBD1 (5 bases). Germline CDR1 is KGHSH and CDR2 is LQKENI. The length of the CDR3 is 15 residues. Deletions cut 2 bases from V and 3 bases from J, with 13 bases between.

The chain recombines TRBV2 with TRBJ2-1; a weak D match, TRBD1 (8 bases). The germline CDR1 and CDR2 sequences are SNHLY and FYNNEI. V lost 6 bases to trimming and J lost 9 bases, with 18 bases between them. This CDR3 is built from 14 residues. CDR3 DNA: TGTGCCAGCAGGGGGTCTAGCGGACAGGGTGAGCAGTTCTTC. Protein sequence: CASRGSSGQGEQFF. The variable domain in full, with the rest retrieved from reference TRBV2 and TRBJ2-1, is EPEVTQTPSHQVTQMGQEVILRCVPISNHLYFYWYRQILGQKVEFLVSFYNNEISEKSEIFDDQFSVERPDGSNFTLKIRSTKLEDSAMYFCASRGSSGQGEQFFGPGTRLTVL.

This clone occurred a few times. This chain uses TRBV19 with TRBJ2-1; TRBD2 agrees at 9 bases. The CDR3 runs to 19 residues. Germline V gene sequence: CDR1 LNHDA, CDR2 SQIVND (reference sequence). Unmatched junction bases numbered 20, after V lost 6 bases and J lost 5 bases. CDR3 DNA sequence: TGTGCCAGTAGCCTAATTGTTCCCGCGGCGGGAGGGCTTCACAATGAGCAGTTCTTC. As protein: CASSLIVPAAGGLHNEQFF.

The gene calls are TRBV28 and TRBJ1-6; the D gene is possibly TRBD1 (6 bases). In germline, CDR1 is MDHEN, CDR2 SYDVKM. The CDR3 contains 11 residues. V dropped 7 bases and J dropped 11 bases, with 9 bases sitting between them. The CDR3 protein is CASNQGTPLHF. The CDR3 DNA reads TGTGCCAGCAATCAGGGGACACCCCTCCACTTT.